This TCR beta chain was found in a study of identical twins. There are 12 residues in the CDR3. The V gene lost 4 bases and the J gene lost 5 bases, with 9 bases spanning the gap. From germline, CDR1 is LGHNA and CDR2 YSLEER. The study, taken as a whole, reports: Findings depended on cross-sectional statistics rather than tracking the same donors.

A remark on this clonotype: As yet, its antigen is unknown.

Through template switching, a universal primer site was introduced, and the cDNA contained unique molecular identifiers. One entry per CDR3 protein, called by TCRdb with MiXCR from the 5' RACE reads. The sample comprises 200,000 to 300,000 distinct CDR3 sequences, approximately 10% of which are singletons, and 9% to 10% rests with the top ten. Sequenced: memory T cells sorted from blood. This TCR was sampled from a man aged 50-59 years in good health. The chain couples TRBV4-3 to TRBJ2-7; the D gene is possibly TRBD2 (5 bases). In DNA, the CDR3 is TGCGCCAGCAGCCTCTACGGGGACGAGCAGTACTTC. It encodes CASSLYGDEQYF.